The TCR beta chain under discussion was sequenced for a study of shared T cell receptors in the human thymus. Only in-frame clones appear in the TCRdb table, and some are missing; sequencing was by immunoSEQ multiplex PCR. The sample shows 640,000 or so clones, 87% of them seen only once. The CDR3 sequence is 15 residues long. Between the trimmed V and J ends, which lost 4 bases and 1 base, there was a span of 13 bases. Germline CDR1 PRHDT, CDR2 FYEKMQ (reference sequence). These data were also reused for a study on human thymus T cells. Turning to that study: Healthy Finnish infants undergoing corrective surgery for congenital heart defects were used as donors. Obtained as resections during corrective heart surgery, the thymus tissue was then studied. There appeared to be biased usage of V and J genes in thymic and blood repertoires. Related studies found that unrelated individuals share highly overlapping thymic repertoires.

The chain carries TRBV13 and TRBJ2-5; TRBD2 might be the D (5 bases). Material: thymocytes. This sequence originates from a boy less than two years old with a congenital heart defect. CDR3: CASSCEWEPQETQYF. In DNA form, the CDR3 reads TGTGCCAGCAGCTGCGAGTGGGAGCCCCAAGAGACCCAGTACTTC.